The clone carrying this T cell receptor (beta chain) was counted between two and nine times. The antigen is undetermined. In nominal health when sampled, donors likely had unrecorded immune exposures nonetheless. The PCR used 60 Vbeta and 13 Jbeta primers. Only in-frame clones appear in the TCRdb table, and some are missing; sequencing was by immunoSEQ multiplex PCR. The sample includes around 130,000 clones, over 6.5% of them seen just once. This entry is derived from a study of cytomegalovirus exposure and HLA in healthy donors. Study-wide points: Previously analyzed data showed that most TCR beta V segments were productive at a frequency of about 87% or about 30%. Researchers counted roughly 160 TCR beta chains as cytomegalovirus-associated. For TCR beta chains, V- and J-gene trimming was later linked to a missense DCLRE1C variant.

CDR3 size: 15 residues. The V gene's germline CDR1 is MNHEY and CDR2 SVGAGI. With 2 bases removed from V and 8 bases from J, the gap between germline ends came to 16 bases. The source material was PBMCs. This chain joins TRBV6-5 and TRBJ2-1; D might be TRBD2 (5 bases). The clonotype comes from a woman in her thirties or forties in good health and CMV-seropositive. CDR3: CASSYPSGSLDEQFF. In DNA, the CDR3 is TGTGCCAGCAGTTACCCCTCGGGAAGTCTAGATGAGCAGTTCTTC.